These 2 T cell receptor beta chains came from one sample sequenced in a study of OX40 agonist ivuxolimab in advanced cancers. Generated by immunoSEQ multiplex PCR, the TCRdb table keeps only in-frame clones and is missing some. The sample gives roughly 63,000 clones, 86% of which show up once; about 2.1% is in the top ten. The material was CD4+ or CD8+ T cells sorted from blood, obtained in a trial of the OX40 agonist ivuxolimab. These receptors were taken from an adult with an advanced solid tumor such as melanoma, head and neck, liver or kidney cancer.

The chain couples TRBV6-1 to TRBJ2-7; 10 bases are shared with TRBD2. CDR1 and CDR2 from the germline V gene are MNHNS and SASEGT. Trimming took 2 bases from V and 2 from J; bases not matched to a gene: 15. This CDR3 has 19 residues. The CDR3 DNA is TGTGCCAGCAGTGAACGAACTAGCGGGAACCTGTCCCTTCCCTACGAGCAGTACTTC. Translating it yields CASSERTSGNLSLPYEQYF.

The rearrangement links TRBV19 to TRBJ2-5; unclear D gene. There are 15 residues in the CDR3. V lost 4 bases and J 4 bases, leaving 16 bases between the germline ends. The germline V gene encodes CDR1 LNHDA and CDR2 SQIVND (reference sequence). The CDR3 is CASSRVRTVTETQYF. DNA of the CDR3: TGTGCCAGTAGTAGGGTCCGAACCGTAACAGAGACCCAGTACTTC.